The 8 T cell receptor beta chains below were found in one sample sequenced in a study of human T cells and chemical hapten exposure. Regarding time point: pre-sensitization, week 0. Treatment specified: therapeutic diphenylcyclopropenone sensitization with weekly scalp DPC. One entry per CDR3 protein, called by TCRdb with MiXCR from the RACE reads. The sample has about 380,000 distinct CDR3 sequences, 4.5% to 6% seen once; the top ten hold about 2.5%. The starting material was whole blood, obtained in connection with sensitization to the hapten diphenylcyclopropenone (DPC). The receptors here all came from a woman aged 45 to 65 with alopecia areata. Some clones in this sample may be carry-over from other donors' samples.

J is TRBJ2-2 and V is TRBV24-1; a possible D gene is TRBD2 (5 bases). CDR3 length: 14 residues. From germline, CDR1 is KGHDR and CDR2 SFDVKD. The V end lost 1 base, the J end lost 7 bases, and 9 bases lay between the germline ends. CDR3 in DNA: TGTGCCACCAGTGATTTTACGGGAATCGGGGAGCTGTTTTTT. Translating gives CATSDFTGIGELFF.

This rearrangement joins TRBV18 to TRBJ1-1, with D unresolved. The germline gives CDR1 KGHSH, CDR2 LQKENI. The CDR3 length is 17 residues. The ends were cut back, 3 bases at V and 2 bases at J, with 19 bases in the middle. CDR3 loop: CASSPLLTTSSNTEAFF. The CDR3 DNA sequence: TGTGCCAGCTCACCCCTCCTGACGACAAGCTCCAACACTGAAGCTTTCTTT. The full variable domain, rest sourced from reference TRBV18 and TRBJ1-1, is NAGVMQNPRHLVRRRGQEARLRCSPMKGHSHVYWYRQLPEEGLKFMVYLQKENIIDESGMPKERFSAEFPKEGPSILRIQQVVRGDSAAYFCASSPLLTTSSNTEAFFGQGTRLTVV.

This clonotype occurred a few times. The rearrangement links TRBV9 to TRBJ1-3; D gene unclear. Trimming removed 0 bases from V and 2 bases from J, with 3 bases in between. Germline V gives CDR1 SGDLS, CDR2 YYNGEE. This CDR3 comprises 13 residues. The chain's CDR3 is CASSVVTGNTIYF. As DNA, the CDR3 is TGTGCCAGCAGCGTAGTTACTGGAAACACCATATATTTT.

The rearrangement joins TRBV7-9 to TRBJ1-1; D uncertain. V shed 3 bases and J shed 12 bases, with 14 bases lying between them. This CDR3 has 12 amino acids. CDR1 and CDR2 from the germline V gene are SEHNR and FQNEAQ (reference sequence). This CDR3 reads CASSFNVEVSFF. The DNA for the CDR3 is TGTGCCAGCAGCTTTAATGTGGAGGTGTCTTTCTTT.

V gene TRBV10-2 combines with J gene TRBJ1-1; D ambiguous. Looked up from germline, CDR1 is WSHSY and CDR2 is SAAADI. The CDR3 consists of 14 residues. Trimming stripped 4 bases from V and 0 bases from J, with 9 bases between. The CDR3 bases are TGCGCCAGCAGTGGCAACACCCTGAACACTGAAGCTTTCTTT. Translating it yields CASSGNTLNTEAFF.

This chain connects TRBV29-1 to TRBJ1-1, with 7 nucleotides matching TRBD1. V lost 2 bases to trimming and J lost 5 bases; unmatched junction nucleotides: 8. The CDR3 covers 14 residues. CDR1 SQVTM and CDR2 ANQGSEA come from the germline V gene. Here the CDR3 DNA reads TGCAGCGTTGAATACAGGGGAATCGGGACTGAAGCTTTCTTT. Translating gives CSVEYRGIGTEAFF.

This clonotype was seen ten or more times. V and J are TRBV12-3 or TRBV12-4 and TRBJ2-7; 9 bases match TRBD1. V was clipped by 5 bases and J by 3 bases; unmatched bases: 11. The CDR3 loop spans 16 amino acids. This CDR3 is CASSLITGGAVYEQYF. As DNA, the CDR3 is TGTGCCAGCAGTCTAATTACAGGGGGCGCCGTCTACGAGCAGTACTTC.

The chain has TRBV7-9 and TRBJ2-3; D gene ambiguous. V was shortened by 0 bases and J by 2 bases, with 6 bases between the two germline ends. The CDR3 loop spans 14 amino acids. CDR1 and CDR2 from the germline V gene are SEHNR and FQNEAQ (reference sequence). CDR3 coding DNA: TGTGCCAGCAGCTTAGCCAAATTCACAGATACGCAGTATTTT. Protein: CASSLAKFTDTQYF.